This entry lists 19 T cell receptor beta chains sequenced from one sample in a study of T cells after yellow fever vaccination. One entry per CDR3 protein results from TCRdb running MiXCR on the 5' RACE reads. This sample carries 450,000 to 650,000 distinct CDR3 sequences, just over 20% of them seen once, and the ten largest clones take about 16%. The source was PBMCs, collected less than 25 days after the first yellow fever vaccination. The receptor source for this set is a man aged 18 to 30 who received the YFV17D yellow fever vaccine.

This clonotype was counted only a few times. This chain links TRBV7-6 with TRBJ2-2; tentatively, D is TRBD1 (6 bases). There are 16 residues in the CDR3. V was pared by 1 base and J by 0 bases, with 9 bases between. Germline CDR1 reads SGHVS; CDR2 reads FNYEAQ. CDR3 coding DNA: TGTGCCAGCAGCTTAGGGACAGTGGCGAACACCGGGGAGCTGTTTTTT. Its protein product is CASSLGTVANTGELFF.

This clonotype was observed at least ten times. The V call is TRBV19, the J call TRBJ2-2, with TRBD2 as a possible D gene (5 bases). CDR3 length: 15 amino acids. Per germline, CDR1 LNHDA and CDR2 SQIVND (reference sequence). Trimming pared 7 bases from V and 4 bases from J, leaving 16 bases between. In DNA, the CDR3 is TGTGCCAGTATAAAGGACGGAGGCTTCACCGGGGAGCTGTTTTTT. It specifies CASIKDGGFTGELFF.

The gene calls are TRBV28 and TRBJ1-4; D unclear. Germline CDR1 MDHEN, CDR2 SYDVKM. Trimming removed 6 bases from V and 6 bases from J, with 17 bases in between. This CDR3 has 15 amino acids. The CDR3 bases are TGTGCCAGCAGAACCCTCGGGAGGGCAGATGAAAAACTGTTTTTT. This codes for CASRTLGRADEKLFF.

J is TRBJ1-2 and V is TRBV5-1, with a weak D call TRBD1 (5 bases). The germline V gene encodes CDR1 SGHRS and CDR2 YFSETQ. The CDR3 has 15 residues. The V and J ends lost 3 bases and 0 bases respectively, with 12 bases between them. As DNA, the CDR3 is TGCGCCAGCAGCTACGACAGCAATACTAACTATGGCTACACCTTC. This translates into CASSYDSNTNYGYTF.

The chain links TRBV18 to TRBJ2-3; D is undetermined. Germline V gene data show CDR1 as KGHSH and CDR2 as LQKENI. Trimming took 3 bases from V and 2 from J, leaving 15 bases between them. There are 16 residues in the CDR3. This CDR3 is CASSPPRGRTTDTQYF. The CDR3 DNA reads TGTGCCAGCTCACCCCCGCGTGGGCGGACCACAGATACGCAGTATTTT. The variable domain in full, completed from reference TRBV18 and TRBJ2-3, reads NAGVMQNPRHLVRRRGQEARLRCSPMKGHSHVYWYRQLPEEGLKFMVYLQKENIIDESGMPKERFSAEFPKEGPSILRIQQVVRGDSAAYFCASSPPRGRTTDTQYFGPGTRLTVL.

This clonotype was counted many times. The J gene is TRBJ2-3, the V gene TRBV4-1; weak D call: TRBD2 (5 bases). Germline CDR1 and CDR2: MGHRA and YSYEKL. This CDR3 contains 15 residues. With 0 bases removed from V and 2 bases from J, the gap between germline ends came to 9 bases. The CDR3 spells CASSQDRLLTDTQYF. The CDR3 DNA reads TGCGCCAGCAGCCAAGATCGACTACTCACAGATACGCAGTATTTT.

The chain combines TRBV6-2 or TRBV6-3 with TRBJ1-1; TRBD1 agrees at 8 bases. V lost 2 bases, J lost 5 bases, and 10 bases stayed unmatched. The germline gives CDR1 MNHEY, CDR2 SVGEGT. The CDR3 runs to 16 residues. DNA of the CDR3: TGTGCCAGCAGTTACAGCACGACAGGGGTGGATACTGAAGCTTTCTTT. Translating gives CASSYSTTGVDTEAFF.

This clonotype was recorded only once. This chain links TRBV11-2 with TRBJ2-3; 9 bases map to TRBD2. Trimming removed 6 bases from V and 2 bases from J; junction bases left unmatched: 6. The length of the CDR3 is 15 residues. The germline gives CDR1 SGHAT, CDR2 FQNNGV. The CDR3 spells CASRVSGGVTDTQYF. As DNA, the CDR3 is TGTGCCAGCAGAGTTAGCGGGGGCGTCACAGATACGCAGTATTTT.

This CDR3 reads CASSPHSTGTGYGYTF. Written as DNA, the CDR3 is TGCGCCAGCAGCCCCCACTCGACAGGGACCGGCTATGGCTACACCTTC. V and J are TRBV5-1 and TRBJ1-2, with TRBD1 identical over 7 bases. Germline CDR1 SGHRS, CDR2 YFSETQ. Trimming cost V 4 bases and J 4 bases; bases outside gene matches: 13. The CDR3 runs to 16 residues. Variable domain in full (rest from reference TRBV5-1 and TRBJ1-2): KAGVTQTPRYLIKTRGQQVTLSCSPISGHRSVSWYQQTPGQGLQFLFEYFSETQRNKGNFPGRFSGRQFSNSRSEMNVSTLELGDSALYLCASSPHSTGTGYGYTFGSGTRLTVV.

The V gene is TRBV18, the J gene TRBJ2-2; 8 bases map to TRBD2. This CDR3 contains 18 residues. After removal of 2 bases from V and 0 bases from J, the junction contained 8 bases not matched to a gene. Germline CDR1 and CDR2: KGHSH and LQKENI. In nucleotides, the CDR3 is TGTGCCAGCTCACCAACTCAAGCGGGGGCAGCGAACACCGGGGAGCTGTTTTTT. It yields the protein CASSPTQAGAANTGELFF.

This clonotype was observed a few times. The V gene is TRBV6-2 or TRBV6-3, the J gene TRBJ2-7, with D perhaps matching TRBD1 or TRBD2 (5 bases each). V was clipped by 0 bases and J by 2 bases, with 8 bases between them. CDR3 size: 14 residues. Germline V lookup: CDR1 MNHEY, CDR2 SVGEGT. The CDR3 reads CASSYSGAAYEQYF. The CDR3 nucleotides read TGTGCCAGCAGTTACTCCGGGGCTGCCTACGAGCAGTACTTC.

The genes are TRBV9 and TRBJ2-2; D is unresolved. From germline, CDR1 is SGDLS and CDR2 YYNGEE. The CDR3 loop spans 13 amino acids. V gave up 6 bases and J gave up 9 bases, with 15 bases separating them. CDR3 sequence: CASTSRIGRELFF. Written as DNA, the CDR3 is TGTGCCAGCACCTCAAGGATAGGGAGGGAGCTGTTTTTT.

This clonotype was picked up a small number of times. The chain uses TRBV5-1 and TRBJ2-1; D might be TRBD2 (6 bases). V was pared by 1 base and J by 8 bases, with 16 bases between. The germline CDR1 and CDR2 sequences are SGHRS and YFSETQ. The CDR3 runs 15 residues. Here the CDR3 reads CASSLPAPPGDEQFF. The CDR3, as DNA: TGCGCCAGCAGCTTGCCGGCCCCCCCGGGGGATGAGCAGTTCTTC. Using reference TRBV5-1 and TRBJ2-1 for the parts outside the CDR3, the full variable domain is KAGVTQTPRYLIKTRGQQVTLSCSPISGHRSVSWYQQTPGQGLQFLFEYFSETQRNKGNFPGRFSGRQFSNSRSEMNVSTLELGDSALYLCASSLPAPPGDEQFFGPGTRLTVL.

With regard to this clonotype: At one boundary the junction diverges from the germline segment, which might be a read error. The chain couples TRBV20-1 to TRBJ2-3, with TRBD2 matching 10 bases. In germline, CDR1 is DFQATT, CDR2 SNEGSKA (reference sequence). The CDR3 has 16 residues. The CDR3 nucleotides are TGCTGTGCTAGCGGGCTAGCGGGGGAAGGTACAGATACGCAGTATTTT. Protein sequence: CCASGLAGEGTDTQYF.

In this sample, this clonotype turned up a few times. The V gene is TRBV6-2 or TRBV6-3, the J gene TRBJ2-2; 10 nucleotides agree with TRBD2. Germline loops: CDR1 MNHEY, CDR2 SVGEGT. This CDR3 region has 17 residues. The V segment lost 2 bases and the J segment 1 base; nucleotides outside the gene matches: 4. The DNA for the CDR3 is TGTGCCAGCAGTTACCTATTAGCGGGGGGGAACACCGGGGAGCTGTTTTTT. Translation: CASSYLLAGGNTGELFF.

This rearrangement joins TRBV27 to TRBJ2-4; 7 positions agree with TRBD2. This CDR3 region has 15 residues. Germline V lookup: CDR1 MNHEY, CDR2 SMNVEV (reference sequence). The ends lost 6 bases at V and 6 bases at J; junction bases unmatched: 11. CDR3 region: CASRASGPRGNIQYF. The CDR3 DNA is TGTGCCAGCAGGGCTAGCGGACCGAGGGGAAACATTCAGTACTTC.

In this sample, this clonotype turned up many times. The CDR3 DNA is TGCGCCAGCAGCGGAGGGCTGGACACTGAAGCTTTCTTT. The encoded protein is CASSGGLDTEAFF. The gene calls are TRBV5-1 and TRBJ1-1, with D unclear. Germline assignment: CDR1 SGHRS and CDR2 YFSETQ. Trimming took off 4 bases at V and 3 bases at J, with 10 bases between the two ends. This CDR3 has 13 amino acids.

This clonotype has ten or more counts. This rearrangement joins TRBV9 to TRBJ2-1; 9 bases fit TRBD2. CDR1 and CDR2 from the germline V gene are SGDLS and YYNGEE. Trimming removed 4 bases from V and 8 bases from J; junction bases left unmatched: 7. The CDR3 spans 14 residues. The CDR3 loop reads CASSPVIAGDEQFF. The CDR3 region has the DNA TGTGCCAGCAGCCCCGTTATAGCGGGGGATGAGCAGTTCTTC. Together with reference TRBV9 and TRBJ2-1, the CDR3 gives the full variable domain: DSGVTQTPKHLITATGQRVTLRCSPRSGDLSVYWYQQSLDQGLQFLIQYYNGEERAKGNILERFSAQQFPDLHSELNLSSLELGDSALYFCASSPVIAGDEQFFGPGTRLTVL.

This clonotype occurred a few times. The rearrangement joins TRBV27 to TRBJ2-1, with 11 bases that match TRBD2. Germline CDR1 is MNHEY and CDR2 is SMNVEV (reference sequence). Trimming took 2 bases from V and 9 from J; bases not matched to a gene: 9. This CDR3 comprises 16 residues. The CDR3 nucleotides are TGTGCCAGCAGTTTACTCTTAGCGGGGGGGCCACGTGAGCAGTTCTTC. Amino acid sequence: CASSLLLAGGPREQFF.